This T cell receptor beta chain was retrieved from a study of tissue T cells after allogeneic stem cell transplantation. Stated time point: mouse harvest day 14 after allogeneic transplant. Each mouse received 10^7 T-cell-depleted marrow cells plus 10^6 splenic CD5+ T cells by tail vein. Tissues came from B6→BALB/c major-mismatch GVHD mice at day 7 or 14. With respect to this clone: Antigen specificity is unknown. Germline and genes here are mouse. The read gets to within 1 residue of the CDR3 end, and the germline J gene fills in the rest.

Broader study findings: Blood and spleen captured only part of the tissue TCR repertoire. Few T cell clones were shared across patients, but motif clusters showed tissue-specific shared signatures.

Germline V gene lookup returns CDR1 KGHPV and CDR2 FQNQEV (reference sequence). The CDR3 spans 14 residues. V lost 2 bases and J lost 0; bases outside the gene matches: 0. Using immunoSEQ multiplex PCR, the repertoire was profiled, and TCRdb retains in-frame clones only, with some absent. The profile shows around 3,100 clones, 40% to 50% of them singletons. This TCR was sampled from a female BALB/c mouse given C57BL/6 T cells with graft-versus-host disease after an allogeneic hematopoietic cell transplant. Sequencing was performed on gut tissue. The chain carries TRBV26 and TRBJ1-1; 7 positions match TRBD1. The CDR3 spells CASSLTGANTEVFF. The sequenced CDR3 bases are TGTGCCAGCAGTCTGACAGGGGCAAACACAGAAGTCTTC.